This TCR beta chain derives from a study of T cell responses to AZD1222 COVID-19 vaccine. Germline lookup yields CDR1 PRHDT and CDR2 FYEKMQ (reference sequence). This CDR3 has 15 residues. Trimming removed 3 bases at V and 5 bases at J, with 16 bases between. Produced via immunoSEQ multiplex PCR; TCRdb's table is partial and in-frame only. The sample contains some 72,000 clones, 92% of which appear only once. Findings and limits, study-wide: CD4 TCRs linked to vaccination spanned spike, dominating at 160-218 and 743-854. Among the donors, most were white British and more were female, and clonal diversity was possibly underestimated. Recipients of two AZD1222 doses showed rising Spike-specific TCR breadth and depth.

Concerning this clone itself: The antigen is undetermined.

This sequence joins TRBV13 and TRBJ2-5, with TRBD2 as a possible D gene (6 bases). This receptor was taken from an adult in good health. The sample was peripheral blood, taken on day 0 of MenACWY control vaccination. The CDR3 loop is CASSFRWGVGETQYF. Here the CDR3 DNA reads TGTGCCAGCAGCTTCCGGTGGGGGGTCGGGGAGACCCAGTACTTC.